This T cell receptor beta chain was retrieved from a study of neurological immune-mediated disorders. Each TCR transcript was tagged with a 10-nucleotide random UMI during 5'RACE. TCRdb re-analysed the 5' RACE reads in MiXCR, keeping a single row per CDR3 protein. The sample has tens of thousands of distinct CDR3 sequences, approximately 10% seen once. Study-wide results and caveats: The most TCR clonal expansion was seen in HTLV-1-associated myelopathy, whereas the least was seen in multiple sclerosis, below the level in healthy controls.

The CDR3 extends over 14 amino acids. V shed 1 base and J shed 6 bases, with 10 bases lying between them. From 2 million PBMCs stored at -80 C, the unsorted libraries were generated. This clonotype was counted ten times or more. Its antigen is undetermined. This TCR was sampled from a woman in her twenties or thirties with HTLV-1-associated myelopathy (HAM/TSP). Sequencing was done on a sample of PBMCs. The rearrangement links TRBV12-3 or TRBV12-4 to TRBJ1-5, with D perhaps TRBD1 (6 bases). The CDR3 coding sequence is TGTGCCAGCAGTTTAGTAGGGGGTGTTCAGCCCCAGCATTTT. Encoded protein: CASSLVGGVQPQHF.